This TCR beta chain appears in the sequencing data of a study of Ad26.COV2.S vaccination and SARS-CoV-2 variants. Study-wide points: From the TCR breadth and depth analyses, total T cell responses may have been underestimated.

The treatment here: roughly 20 received Ad26.COV2.S at low or high dose, single or two shots; about five received placebo; per-sample allocation not given. Day 63 after the first injection of vaccine or placebo was the sampling time. Based in Boston, the donor was an adult of 18-55 years. Germline lookup yields CDR1 SEHNR and CDR2 FQNEAQ (reference sequence). Trimming removed 2 bases at V and 5 bases at J, with 3 bases between. CDR3 length equals 12 residues. This clone was seen just once. What it recognizes is unknown. Clones were sequenced by immunoSEQ multiplex PCR, and TCRdb holds only the in-frame ones, with some missing. There are a few hundred thousand clones in the sample; roughly 90% occur only once, and about 5% lies in the top ten.

This clonotype was sampled from a person aged 18-60 years who received the Ad26.COV2.S COVID-19 vaccine or a placebo. This sequence joins TRBV7-9 and TRBJ1-4; D not certain. Source: peripheral blood, taken in a trial of Ad26.COV2.S vaccine versus placebo. This chain's CDR3 is CASSLTNEKLFF. The CDR3 DNA reads TGTGCCAGCAGCTTAACGAATGAAAAACTGTTTTTT.